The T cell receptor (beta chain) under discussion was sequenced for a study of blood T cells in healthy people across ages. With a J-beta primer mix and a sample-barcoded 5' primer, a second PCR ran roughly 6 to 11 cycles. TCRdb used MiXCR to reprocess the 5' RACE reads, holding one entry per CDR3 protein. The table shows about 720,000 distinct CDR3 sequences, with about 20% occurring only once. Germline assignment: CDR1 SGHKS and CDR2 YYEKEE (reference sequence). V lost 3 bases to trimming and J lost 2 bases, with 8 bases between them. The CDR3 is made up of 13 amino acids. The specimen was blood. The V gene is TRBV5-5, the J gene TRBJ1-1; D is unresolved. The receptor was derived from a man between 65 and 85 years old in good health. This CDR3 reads CASSYQVNTEAFF. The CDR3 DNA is TGTGCCAGCAGCTATCAGGTTAACACTGAAGCTTTCTTT.